A single T cell receptor (beta chain) is shown here with its context. Reverse transcribing all isolated RNA meant expressed TCRB transcripts were sequenced. TCRdb's copy holds only in-frame clones and misses some; the assay was immunoSEQ multiplex PCR. The sample contains 680,000 or so clones, 15% of which appear only once. The data belong to a study of beta chain features in type 1 diabetes. The junction had 15 bases not matched to a gene; V was cut back by 7 bases and J by 2 bases. This CDR3 has 18 amino acids. CDR1 is SNHLY, CDR2 FYNNEI, per germline. Source material: naive CD4+ T cells from blood. This TCR derives from a man aged 18 to 29 in good health. V usage is TRBV2 and J usage is TRBJ2-3; 10 bases line up with TRBD2. CDR3 region: CASKPAGGEIPITDTQYF. The CDR3 coding sequence is TGTGCCAGCAAACCAGCGGGGGGGGAAATCCCCATCACAGATACGCAGTATTTT. The full variable domain, rest sourced from reference TRBV2 and TRBJ2-3, is EPEVTQTPSHQVTQMGQEVILRCVPISNHLYFYWYRQILGQKVEFLVSFYNNEISEKSEIFDDQFSVERPDGSNFTLKIRSTKLEDSAMYFCASKPAGGEIPITDTQYFGPGTRLTVL.